This T cell receptor (beta chain) was identified during a study of blood T cell repertoires in COVID-19. About the study: The United States, Italy and Spain supplied acute and convalescent COVID-19 samples.

Trimming left V 6 bases short and J 1 base short, with 13 bases between. CDR3 length equals 14 residues. Germline V CDR1 and CDR2: MNHEY, SVGAGI. Only in-frame clones appear in the TCRdb table, and some are missing; sequencing was by immunoSEQ multiplex PCR. The data hold approximately 150,000 clones, with about 90% observed a single time. The genes are TRBV6-5 and TRBJ2-7, with a possible D match to TRBD2 (5 bases). Sequencing was done on a sample of peripheral blood. The TCR sequence derives from an older woman with acute or convalescent COVID-19. Here the CDR3 DNA reads TGTGCCAGCAGAATTGACTACTCGTCCTACGAGCAGTACTTC. This codes for CASRIDYSSYEQYF.